The 21 T cell receptor beta chains given below trace back to one sample, sequenced in a study of T cells in Graves' hyperthyroidism and ophthalmopathy. Template material for amplifying TCR beta CDR3 regions consisted of RNA transcripts. During a first-round RT-PCR of the TCR CDR3, the HTBI primer set was used. TCRdb analysed the multiplex PCR reads with MiXCR anew, one entry per CDR3 protein. Seen here are over 400,000 distinct CDR3 sequences, 22% observed once, and the top ten hold roughly 49%. The source material was blood. The receptors originated from a woman in her 70s with Graves' ophthalmopathy.

The rearrangement uses TRBV5-6 and TRBJ2-5; a possible D gene is TRBD2 (5 bases). Germline V gene sequence: CDR1 SGHDT, CDR2 YYEEEE. V gave up 6 bases and J gave up 5 bases, with 14 bases separating them. The CDR3 loop spans 13 amino acids. The CDR3 nucleotides are TGTGCCAGCACCTTCGGGGTTGGGGAGACCCAGTACTTC. Encoded protein: CASTFGVGETQYF.

This clonotype showed up just a few times. This chain links TRBV28 with TRBJ1-2; D gene unclear. CDR1 and CDR2 from the germline V gene are MDHEN and SYDVKM. V gave up 3 bases and J gave up 8 bases, with 7 bases separating them. The CDR3 consists of 11 residues. The CDR3 nucleotides read TGTGCCAGCAGTTTGCTTAGCGGCTACACCTTC. Protein product: CASSLLSGYTF.

The chain joins TRBV5-5 to TRBJ1-5; D is unresolved. Trimming removed 3 bases from V and 3 bases from J, with 10 bases in between. CDR3 length: 14 residues. Germline loops: CDR1 SGHKS, CDR2 YYEKEE (reference sequence). Written as DNA, the CDR3 is TGTGCCAGCAGCTCAGGACTAAACAATCAGCCCCAGCATTTT. The encoded protein is CASSSGLNNQPQHF.

CDR3 in amino acids: CASRGQHYEQYF. In DNA form, the CDR3 reads TGTGCCAGCCGGGGACAGCACTACGAGCAGTACTTC. The V gene is TRBV28, the J gene TRBJ2-7; 7 bases are shared with TRBD1. V trimming: 8 bases; J trimming: 3 bases; junction bases outside the gene matches: 4. The CDR3 is 12 amino acids. CDR1 and CDR2 from the germline V gene are MDHEN and SYDVKM.

The chain links TRBV30 to TRBJ2-7; 7 bases align to TRBD1. The CDR3 totals 15 residues. Germline lookup yields CDR1 GTSNPN and CDR2 SVGIG (reference sequence). V gave up 2 bases and J gave up 4 bases; unmatched junction bases: 11. The CDR3 loop reads CAWSTFHRGAYEQYF. The CDR3 bases are TGTGCCTGGAGTACCTTCCACAGGGGTGCGTACGAGCAGTACTTC. The full variable domain, its missing parts supplied by reference TRBV30 and TRBJ2-7, is SQTIHQWPATLVQPVGSPLSLECTVEGTSNPNLYWYRQAAGRGLQLLFYSVGIGQISSEVPQNLSASRPQDRQFILSSKKLLLSDSGFYLCAWSTFHRGAYEQYFGPGTRLTVT.

In its sample, this clonotype was seen a few times. The CDR3 nucleotides read TGTGCCAGCAGCCCCGGACAGGGAGGCATTCAGTACTTC. Protein product: CASSPGQGGIQYF. The rearrangement joins TRBV11-1 to TRBJ2-4; 8 nucleotides line up with TRBD1. V dropped 5 bases and J dropped 9; count of bases not matched to a gene: 6. In germline, CDR1 is SGHAT, CDR2 FQDESV (reference sequence). The CDR3 runs to 13 residues.

This clonotype was picked up a small number of times. The genes are TRBV20-1 and TRBJ2-1, with D tentatively TRBD1 or TRBD2 (6 bases each). The CDR3 consists of 15 residues. The V gene lost 1 base and the J gene lost 7 bases, with 17 bases spanning the gap. Looked up from germline, CDR1 is DFQATT and CDR2 is SNEGSKA (reference sequence). This CDR3 reads CSARGPGAGWNEQFF. For the CDR3, the DNA is TGCAGTGCTAGAGGTCCGGGGGCGGGTTGGAATGAGCAGTTCTTC.

This clonotype was counted many times. V gene TRBV2 combines with J gene TRBJ2-1, with 9 bases matching TRBD1. V lost 7 bases to trimming and J lost 4 bases; unmatched junction nucleotides: 8. The length of the CDR3 is 15 residues. Germline V CDR1 and CDR2: SNHLY, FYNNEI. CDR3 region: CASTRRDRVYNEQFF. The CDR3 DNA reads TGTGCCAGCACCCGCCGGGACAGGGTTTACAATGAGCAGTTCTTC.

The rearrangement links TRBV4-1 to TRBJ2-1; 10 nucleotides line up with TRBD2. CDR3 size: 14 residues. CDR1 is MGHRA, CDR2 YSYEKL, per germline. Trimming at V came to 2 bases and at J to 7 bases, leaving 2 bases not matched to a gene. CDR3 coding DNA: TGCGCCAGCAGCCAACTAGCGGGAGTTAATGAGCAGTTCTTC. This gives the protein CASSQLAGVNEQFF.

The chain recombines TRBV20-1 with TRBJ1-2, with D perhaps matching TRBD1 (6 bases). The germline V and J ends were trimmed by 0 bases and 5 bases, with 13 bases remaining between them. CDR1 DFQATT and CDR2 SNEGSKA come from the germline V gene (reference sequence). This CDR3 spans 14 amino acids. The CDR3 sequence is CSARDGQHLYGYTF. Written as DNA, the CDR3 is TGCAGTGCTAGAGATGGACAGCACCTTTATGGCTACACCTTC.

In DNA, the CDR3 is TGTGCCAGCAGCTTAATGACCGGAAACTACGAGCAGTACTTC. Its translation is CASSLMTGNYEQYF. J is TRBJ2-7 and V is TRBV7-9; D remains ambiguous. The ends were cut back, 2 bases at V and 3 bases at J, with 11 bases in the middle. In germline, CDR1 is SEHNR, CDR2 FQNEAQ (reference sequence). The CDR3 has 14 amino acids. The whole variable domain, remainder taken from reference TRBV7-9 and TRBJ2-7, is DTGVSQNPRHKITKRGQNVTFRCDPISEHNRLYWYRQTLGQGPEFLTYFQNEAQLEKSRLLSDRFSAERPKGSFSTLEIQRTEQGDSAMYLCASSLMTGNYEQYFGPGTRLTVT.

This clonotype occurred many times. The V and J genes are TRBV20-1 and TRBJ2-7; 12 positions match TRBD2. The CDR3 sequence is 13 residues long. The V gene's germline CDR1 is DFQATT and CDR2 SNEGSKA (reference sequence). The trim removed 6 bases at V and 6 bases at J, leaving 6 bases unmatched. The CDR3 DNA follows: TGCAGTGCCAAACTAGCGGGAGGCATCGAGCAGTACTTC. Translating gives CSAKLAGGIEQYF.

This clonotype occurred a few times. V and J are TRBV20-1 and TRBJ2-1; weak D call: TRBD1 (5 bases). V was trimmed by 5 bases and J by 4 bases, leaving 9 bases between them. Germline V gene sequence: CDR1 DFQATT, CDR2 SNEGSKA (reference sequence). The CDR3 runs to 12 residues. The CDR3 reads CSASDNYNEQFF. The CDR3 DNA reads TGCAGTGCTTCGGACAATTACAATGAGCAGTTCTTC.

In its sample, this clonotype was seen a few times. The chain has TRBV10-3 and TRBJ1-5; D may be TRBD1 (6 bases). V was shortened by 2 bases and J by 0 bases, with 8 bases between the two germline ends. Germline CDR1 is ENHRY and CDR2 is SYGVKD. The CDR3 is 15 amino acids. The CDR3 is CAISEGQSSNQPQHF. In nucleotides, the CDR3 is TGTGCCATCAGTGAGGGACAGAGTAGCAATCAGCCCCAGCATTTT.

This clonotype was seen more than once but under ten times. The chain couples TRBV4-1 to TRBJ2-1; D gene ambiguous. This CDR3 is 16 amino acids long. Per the germline V gene, CDR1 is MGHRA and CDR2 is YSYEKL. Between the trimmed V and J ends, which lost 1 base and 2 bases, there was a span of 12 bases. CDR3 sequence: CASSQGYQAAYNEQFF. The CDR3 DNA sequence: TGCGCCAGCAGCCAAGGATACCAGGCGGCCTACAATGAGCAGTTCTTC.

On this clonotype: Sequence at one end of the junction differs from germline and may be a read error. V usage is TRBV11-2 and J usage is TRBJ2-1; 13 bases align to TRBD2. There are 15 residues in the CDR3. CDR1 and CDR2 (germline): SGHAT, FQNNGV. For the CDR3, the DNA is TGTGCCGGCAGCCCAATCAGGACTAGCGGGAGTTTGCGGTTCTTC. Protein sequence: CAGSPIRTSGSLRFF.

Concerning this clonotype itself: The DNA is left out, because the CDR3 cannot be placed on it with certainty; the CDR3 is given as TCRdb lists it. The CDR3 sequence is CASSVAGGNDERYF. V is TRBV9 and J is TRBJ2-7; the table assigns TRBD2, which was not confirmed against the DNA. Germline lookup yields CDR1 SGDLS and CDR2 YYNGEE. Ends included, the CDR3 has 14 residues.

This clonotype was counted many times. The chain carries TRBV28 and TRBJ1-5; a weak D match, TRBD1 (6 bases). V dropped 4 bases and J dropped 5 bases, with 18 bases sitting between them. The CDR3 sequence is 16 residues long. CDR1 MDHEN and CDR2 SYDVKM come from the germline V gene. The CDR3 is CASSSLDRSEYQPQHF. CDR3 coding DNA: TGTGCCAGCAGTTCCCTGGACAGATCAGAGTATCAGCCCCAGCATTTT.

V usage is TRBV11-2 and J usage is TRBJ2-3, with D perhaps matching TRBD1 (7 bases). Per the germline V gene, CDR1 is SGHAT and CDR2 is FQNNGV. This CDR3 has 14 amino acids. V was shortened by 5 bases and J by 5 bases, with 14 bases between the two germline ends. The CDR3 DNA follows: TGTGCCAGCAGCCGGACAGGAGCGGGAGATACGCAGTATTTT. Protein: CASSRTGAGDTQYF. The full variable domain, in which reference TRBV11-2 and TRBJ2-3 provide the parts outside the CDR3, is EAGVAQSPRYKIIEKRQSVAFWCNPISGHATLYWYQQILGQGPKLLIQFQNNGVVDDSQLPKDRFSAERLKGVDSTLKIQPAKLEDSAVYLCASSRTGAGDTQYFGPGTRLTVL.

The J gene is TRBJ2-7, the V gene TRBV5-1; D uncertain. From germline, CDR1 is SGHRS and CDR2 YFSETQ. This CDR3 comprises 14 residues. V lost 2 bases and J lost 3, with 12 bases in between. The CDR3 protein is CASSFFPDSYEQYF. In DNA, the CDR3 is TGCGCCAGCAGCTTTTTCCCGGATAGCTACGAGCAGTACTTC.

The chain carries TRBV19 and TRBJ2-7, with 8 nucleotides matching TRBD2. The CDR3 consists of 13 residues. The junction had 6 bases not matched to a gene; V was cut back by 7 bases and J by 4 bases. Germline values: CDR1 LNHDA, CDR2 SQIVND (reference sequence). The CDR3 DNA is TGTGCCAGTAATATGAGCGGGAGTTACGAGCAGTACTTC. Protein: CASNMSGSYEQYF.